What follows describes a single T cell receptor beta chain. The CDR3 sequence is 17 residues long. Looked up from germline, CDR1 is MDHEN and CDR2 is SYDVKM. After removal of 2 bases from V and 7 bases from J, the junction contained 13 bases not matched to a gene. The data were produced by immunoSEQ multiplex PCR, yet TCRdb's version contains in-frame clones alone and is incomplete. The sample lists approximately 74,000 clones, 90% to 95% occurring once. This record comes from a study of OX40 agonist ivuxolimab in advanced cancers. About the study: The patients received agonistic anti-OX40 (CD134) antibody ivuxolimab. Prior anti-PD-1, anti-PD-L1 or anti-CTLA-4 therapy was allowed; 40% had some. Administration of intravenous ivuxolimab to patients occurred every 2 weeks at 0.01 to 10 mg/kg.

Sequences were derived from CD4+ or CD8+ T cells sorted from blood, sampled in a trial of the OX40 agonist ivuxolimab. The V call is TRBV28, the J call TRBJ1-2; 10 bases match TRBD1. The receptor's source is an adult with an advanced solid tumor such as melanoma, head and neck, liver or kidney cancer. Here the CDR3 reads CASSLARQGAAVGGYTF. As DNA, the CDR3 is TGTGCCAGCAGTTTAGCCCGACAGGGGGCAGCGGTAGGTGGCTACACCTTC.